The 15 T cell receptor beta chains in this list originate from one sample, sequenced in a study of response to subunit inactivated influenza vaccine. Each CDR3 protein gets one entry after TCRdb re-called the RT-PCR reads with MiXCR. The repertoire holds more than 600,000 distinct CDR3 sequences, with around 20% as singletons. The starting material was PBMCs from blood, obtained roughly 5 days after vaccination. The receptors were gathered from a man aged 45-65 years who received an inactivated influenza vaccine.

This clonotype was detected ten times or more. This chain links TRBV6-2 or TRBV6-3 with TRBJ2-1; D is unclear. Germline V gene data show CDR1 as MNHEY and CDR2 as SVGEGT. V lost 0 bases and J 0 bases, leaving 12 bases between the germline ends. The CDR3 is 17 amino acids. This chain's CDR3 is CASSYSKRPDSYNEQFF. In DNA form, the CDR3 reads TGTGCCAGCAGTTACTCGAAGAGGCCTGACTCCTACAATGAGCAGTTCTTC.

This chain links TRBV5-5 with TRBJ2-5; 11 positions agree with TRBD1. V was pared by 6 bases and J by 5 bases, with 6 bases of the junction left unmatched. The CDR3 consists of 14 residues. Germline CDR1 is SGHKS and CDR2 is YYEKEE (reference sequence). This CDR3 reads CASNQGQGGETQYF. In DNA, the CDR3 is TGTGCCAGCAACCAGGGACAGGGGGGTGAGACCCAGTACTTC.

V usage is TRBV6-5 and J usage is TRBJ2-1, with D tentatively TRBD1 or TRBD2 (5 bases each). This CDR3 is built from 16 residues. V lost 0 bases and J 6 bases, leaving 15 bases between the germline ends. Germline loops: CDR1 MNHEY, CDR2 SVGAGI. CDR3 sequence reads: CASSYSGAARGNEQFF. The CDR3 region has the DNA TGTGCCAGCAGTTACTCCGGGGCGGCAAGGGGCAATGAGCAGTTCTTC.

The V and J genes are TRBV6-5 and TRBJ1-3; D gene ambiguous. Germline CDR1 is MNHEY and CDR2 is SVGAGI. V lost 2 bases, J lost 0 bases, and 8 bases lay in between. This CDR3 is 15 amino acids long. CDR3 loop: CASSYRPSSGNTIYF. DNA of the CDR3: TGTGCCAGCAGTTACCGGCCCAGCTCTGGAAACACCATATATTTT.

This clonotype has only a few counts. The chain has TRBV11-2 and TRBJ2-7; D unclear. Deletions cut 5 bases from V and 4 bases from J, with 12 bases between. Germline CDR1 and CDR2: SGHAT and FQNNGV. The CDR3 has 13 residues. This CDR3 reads CASSPRLWYEQYF. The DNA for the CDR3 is TGTGCCAGCAGCCCCCGTTTGTGGTACGAGCAGTACTTC. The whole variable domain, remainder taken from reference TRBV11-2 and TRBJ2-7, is EAGVAQSPRYKIIEKRQSVAFWCNPISGHATLYWYQQILGQGPKLLIQFQNNGVVDDSQLPKDRFSAERLKGVDSTLKIQPAKLEDSAVYLCASSPRLWYEQYFGPGTRLTVT.

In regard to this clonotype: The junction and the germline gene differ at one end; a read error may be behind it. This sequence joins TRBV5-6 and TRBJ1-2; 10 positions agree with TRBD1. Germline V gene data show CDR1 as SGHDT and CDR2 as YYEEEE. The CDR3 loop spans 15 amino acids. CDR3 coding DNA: TGTGCCAGCAGCTATAAGGACAGGGGGTCGGATGGCCACACCTTC. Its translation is CASSYKDRGSDGHTF.

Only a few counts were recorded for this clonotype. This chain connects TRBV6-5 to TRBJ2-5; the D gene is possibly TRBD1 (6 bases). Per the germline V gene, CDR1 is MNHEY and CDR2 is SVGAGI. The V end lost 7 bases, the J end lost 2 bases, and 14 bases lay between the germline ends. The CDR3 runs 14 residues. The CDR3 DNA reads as TGTGCCAGCAATTCTTATGGACAGCAAGAGACCCAGTACTTC. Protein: CASNSYGQQETQYF.

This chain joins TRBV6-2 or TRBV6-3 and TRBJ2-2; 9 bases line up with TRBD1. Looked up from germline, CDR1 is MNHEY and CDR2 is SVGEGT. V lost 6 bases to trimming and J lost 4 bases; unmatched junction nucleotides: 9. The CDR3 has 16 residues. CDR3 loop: CASSRARTGVTGELFF. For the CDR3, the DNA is TGTGCCAGCAGCCGGGCCCGGACAGGGGTCACCGGGGAGCTGTTTTTT.

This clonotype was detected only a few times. As DNA, the CDR3 is TGCAGTGCTAGACGGAGAGGTACAGATGAGCAGTTCTTC. Translating gives CSARRRGTDEQFF. V usage is TRBV20-1 and J usage is TRBJ2-1, with unresolved D. The germline V and J ends were trimmed by 2 bases and 8 bases, with 13 bases remaining between them. Germline assignment: CDR1 DFQATT and CDR2 SNEGSKA (reference sequence). The CDR3 spans 13 residues.

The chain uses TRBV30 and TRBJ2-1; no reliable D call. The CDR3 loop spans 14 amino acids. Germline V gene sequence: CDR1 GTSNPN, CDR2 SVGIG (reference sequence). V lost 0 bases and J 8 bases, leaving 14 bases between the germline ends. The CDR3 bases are TGTGCCTGGAGTGTATGGCCCAATCGCGATGAGCAGTTCTTC. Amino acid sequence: CAWSVWPNRDEQFF.

CDR3 sequence (DNA): TGCAGTGCGCCTACTAGACAGGGGAAGAGCTCTGGGGCCAACGTCCTGACTTTC. Protein sequence: CSAPTRQGKSSGANVLTF. This chain connects TRBV20-1 to TRBJ2-6; 8 positions match TRBD1. Germline V CDR1 and CDR2: DFQATT, SNEGSKA (reference sequence). The CDR3 runs to 18 residues. With 6 bases clipped from V and 0 bases from J, the junction kept 13 bases outside the gene matches.

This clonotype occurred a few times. Here the CDR3 reads CSARGYRGGETQYF. The DNA of the CDR3 is TGCAGTGCTAGAGGCTACAGGGGGGGGGAGACCCAGTACTTC. The chain has TRBV20-1 and TRBJ2-5, with D possibly matching TRBD1 (8 bases). CDR3 size: 14 residues. Germline-derived CDR1 and CDR2 are DFQATT and SNEGSKA (reference sequence). V was pared by 1 base and J by 5 bases, with 14 bases between.

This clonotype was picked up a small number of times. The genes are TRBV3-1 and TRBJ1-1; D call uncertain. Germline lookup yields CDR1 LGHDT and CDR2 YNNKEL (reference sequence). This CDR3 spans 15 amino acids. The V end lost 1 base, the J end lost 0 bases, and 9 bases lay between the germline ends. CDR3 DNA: TGTGCCAGCAGCCAAGTTAAGGTAATGAACACTGAAGCTTTCTTT. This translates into CASSQVKVMNTEAFF.

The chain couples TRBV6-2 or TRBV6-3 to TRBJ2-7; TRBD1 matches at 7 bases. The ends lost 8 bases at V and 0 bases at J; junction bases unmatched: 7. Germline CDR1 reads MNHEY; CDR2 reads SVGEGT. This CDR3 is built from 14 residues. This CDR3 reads CASCCWDSSYEQYF. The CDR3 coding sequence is TGTGCCAGCTGCTGCTGGGACAGCTCCTACGAGCAGTACTTC.

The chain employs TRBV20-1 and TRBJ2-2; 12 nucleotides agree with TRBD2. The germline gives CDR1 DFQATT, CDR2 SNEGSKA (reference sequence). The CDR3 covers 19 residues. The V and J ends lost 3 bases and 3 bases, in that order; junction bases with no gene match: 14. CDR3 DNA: TGCAGTGCTAGTGATATGTCGGGGGGACTAGCGGGCCACACCGGGGAGCTGTTTTTT. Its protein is CSASDMSGGLAGHTGELFF.